This T cell receptor (beta chain) was captured by sequencing in a study of PD-1 blockade in mismatch repair-deficient tumors (TCRdb year 2017). Broadly, across the study: Between late 2013 and September 2016, 86 consecutive patients with 11 to 13 mismatch repair-deficient cancer types, all previously treated and progressing, were enrolled in the trial. Tumor-associated T cell clones in the peripheral blood of patients responding to PD-1 blockade were tracked using deep sequencing of TCR CDR3 regions. What the study reported, not specific to this receptor: Rapid expansion after pembrolizumab followed by contraction, generally before radiologic responses, was shown by tumor-resident clones, which were often undetectable in blood before treatment.

Mismatch repair deficiency in every enrolled patient was established by polymerase chain reaction or immunohistochemistry. TCR sequencing was performed for a few patients who responded to pembrolizumab therapy. In the phase II trial, pembrolizumab PD-1 blockade was tested prospectively in advanced mismatch repair-deficient cancers, no matter which tissue of origin the cancers came from. Peripheral blood T cell samples were collected serially, before PD-1 blockade began and at several time points afterward. The timing of each blood sample was reported as weeks after the first dose of pembrolizumab. Library construction relied on the immunoSEQ multiplex PCR assay. Held by TCRdb, this immuneACCESS table contains in-frame sequences only and omits some clones. Under half of the omission traces to an unresolved V gene where checked; the cause of the rest is unknown. This sample lists 49,000 or so clones; roughly 80% were detected once. The ten largest clones capture roughly 8% of the sample.

Trimming removed 4 bases from V and 5 bases from J, leaving 11 bases between the germline ends. The CDR3 holds 13 amino acids from the cysteine to the phenylalanine. Of the read, only the CDR3 DNA is kept; its 39 bases are in frame from base 1. Reading the germline V gene (reference sequence) gives CDR1 MNHNY and CDR2 SVGAGI. Notes on this clone: Its antigen specificity is not known. Per-base qualities were not stored, and no clone one base away is much larger.

The specimen was peripheral blood, collected about 20 weeks after starting pembrolizumab. This TCR was recovered from an adult with mismatch repair-deficient cancer. This chain is built from TRBV6-6 and TRBJ2-5; TRBD1 could be the D gene, as 5 bases match. The CDR3 has the sequence CASSSRDSETQYF. The bases are TGTGCCAGCAGTTCCAGGGATAGCGAGACCCAGTACTTC.